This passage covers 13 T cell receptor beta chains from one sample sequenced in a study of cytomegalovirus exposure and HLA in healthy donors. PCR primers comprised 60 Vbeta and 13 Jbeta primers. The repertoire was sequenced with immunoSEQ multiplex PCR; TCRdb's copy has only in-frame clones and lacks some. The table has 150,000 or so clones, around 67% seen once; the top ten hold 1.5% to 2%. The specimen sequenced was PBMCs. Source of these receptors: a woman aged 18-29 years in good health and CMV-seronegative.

The CDR3 loop reads CASSSQQGDYGYTF. DNA of the CDR3: TGTGCCAGCAGCTCTCAACAAGGGGACTATGGCTACACCTTC. The genes are TRBV21-1 and TRBJ1-2; TRBD1, the table's D call, lacks a check against the DNA. TRBV21-1 is a listed pseudogene. This CDR3 has 14 amino acids.

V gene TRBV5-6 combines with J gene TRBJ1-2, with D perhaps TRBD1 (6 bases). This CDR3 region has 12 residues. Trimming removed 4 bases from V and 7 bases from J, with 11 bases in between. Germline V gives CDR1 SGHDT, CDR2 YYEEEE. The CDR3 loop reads CASSPQGRGYTF. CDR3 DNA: TGTGCCAGCAGCCCTCAGGGGCGTGGCTACACCTTC.

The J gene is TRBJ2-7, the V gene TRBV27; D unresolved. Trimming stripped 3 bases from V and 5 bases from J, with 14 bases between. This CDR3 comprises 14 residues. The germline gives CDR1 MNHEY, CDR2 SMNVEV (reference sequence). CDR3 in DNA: TGTGCCAGCAGTTTGATGTTAGAGTCCGACGAGCAGTACTTC. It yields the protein CASSLMLESDEQYF.

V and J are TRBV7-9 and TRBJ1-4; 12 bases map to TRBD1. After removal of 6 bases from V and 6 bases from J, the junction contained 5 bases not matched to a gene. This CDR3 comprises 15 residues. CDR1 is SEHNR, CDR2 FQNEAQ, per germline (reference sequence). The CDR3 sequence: CASSGTGGLYEKLFF. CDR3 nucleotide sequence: TGTGCCAGCAGTGGGACAGGGGGCTTGTATGAAAAACTGTTTTTT.

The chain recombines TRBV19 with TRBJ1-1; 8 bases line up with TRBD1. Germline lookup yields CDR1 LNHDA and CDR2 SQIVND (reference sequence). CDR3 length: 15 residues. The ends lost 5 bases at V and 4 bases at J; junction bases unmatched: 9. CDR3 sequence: CASSVQGARGTEAFF. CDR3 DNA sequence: TGTGCCAGTAGTGTCCAGGGGGCACGAGGCACTGAAGCTTTCTTT.

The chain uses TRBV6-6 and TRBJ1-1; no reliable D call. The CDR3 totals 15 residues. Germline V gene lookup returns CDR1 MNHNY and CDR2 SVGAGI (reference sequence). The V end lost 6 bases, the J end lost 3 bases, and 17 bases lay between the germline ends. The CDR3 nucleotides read TGTGCCAGCAGCCTCCCCGGGAGTACAGACACTGAAGCTTTCTTT. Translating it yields CASSLPGSTDTEAFF.

CDR3 sequence (DNA): TGTGCCAGCAGTTCATGGGGGGATGGCTACACCTTC. Protein sequence: CASSSWGDGYTF. The V call is TRBV6-5, the J call TRBJ1-2; D is perhaps TRBD1 (5 bases). The CDR3 is made up of 12 amino acids. Trimming removed 4 bases from V and 6 bases from J, with 9 bases in between. Germline V lookup: CDR1 MNHEY, CDR2 SVGAGI.

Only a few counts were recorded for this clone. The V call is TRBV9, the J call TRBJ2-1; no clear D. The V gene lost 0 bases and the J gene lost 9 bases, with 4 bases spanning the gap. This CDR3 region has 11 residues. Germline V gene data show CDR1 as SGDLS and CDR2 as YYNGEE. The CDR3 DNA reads TGTGCCAGCAGCGTAGGAGGTGAGCAGTTCTTC. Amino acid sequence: CASSVGGEQFF.

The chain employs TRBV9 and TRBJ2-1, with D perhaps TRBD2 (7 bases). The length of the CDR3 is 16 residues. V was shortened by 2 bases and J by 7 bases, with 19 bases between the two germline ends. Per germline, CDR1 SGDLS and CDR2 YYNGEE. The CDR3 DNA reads TGTGCCAGCAGCGTTTTAGGGGGGGGCGCCAGGAATGAGCAGTTCTTC. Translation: CASSVLGGGARNEQFF.

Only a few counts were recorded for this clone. In DNA form, the CDR3 reads TGTGCCAGCAGCTCCCCGACAGGGGGGAGCTATGGCTACACCTTC. The encoded protein is CASSSPTGGSYGYTF. The chain combines TRBV9 with TRBJ1-2; 9 nucleotides line up with TRBD1. Trimming cost V 4 bases and J 4 bases; bases outside gene matches: 8. Per germline, CDR1 SGDLS and CDR2 YYNGEE. The CDR3 contains 15 residues.

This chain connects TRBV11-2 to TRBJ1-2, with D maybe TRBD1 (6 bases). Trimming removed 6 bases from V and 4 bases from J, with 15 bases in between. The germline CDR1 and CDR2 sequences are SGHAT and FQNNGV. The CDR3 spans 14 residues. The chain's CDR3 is CASRDTGIPYGYTF. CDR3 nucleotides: TGTGCCAGCAGGGATACAGGGATCCCCTATGGCTACACCTTC.

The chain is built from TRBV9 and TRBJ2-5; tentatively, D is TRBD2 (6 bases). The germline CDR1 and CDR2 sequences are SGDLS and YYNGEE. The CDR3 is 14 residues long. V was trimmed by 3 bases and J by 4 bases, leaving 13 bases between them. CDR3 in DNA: TGTGCCAGCAGCGATGGGCGGGGTGCAGAGACCCAGTACTTC. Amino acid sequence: CASSDGRGAETQYF. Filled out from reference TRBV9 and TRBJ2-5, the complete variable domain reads DSGVTQTPKHLITATGQRVTLRCSPRSGDLSVYWYQQSLDQGLQFLIQYYNGEERAKGNILERFSAQQFPDLHSELNLSSLELGDSALYFCASSDGRGAETQYFGPGTRLLVL.

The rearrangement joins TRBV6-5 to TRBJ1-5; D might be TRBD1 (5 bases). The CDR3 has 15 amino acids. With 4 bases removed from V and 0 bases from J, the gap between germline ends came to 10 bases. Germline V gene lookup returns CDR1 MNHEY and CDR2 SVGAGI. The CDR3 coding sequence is TGTGCCAGCAGTTTTCCGACAGATAGCAATCAGCCCCAGCATTTT. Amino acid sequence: CASSFPTDSNQPQHF.